This entry lists 25 T cell receptor beta chains sequenced from one sample in a study of blood T cells in healthy people across ages (dated by TCRdb to the mid-2010s). Library preparation employed 5' RACE. TCRdb shows the sequencer as Illumina HiSeq 2500. The second PCR ran for roughly 7 to 12 cycles and used a J-beta primer mix along with a sample-barcoded 5' primer. TCRdb trimmed the raw reads at Q25, called clones with MiXCR and kept productive beta chains. Duplicate CDR3 protein sequences are folded into a single record with the most common DNA and genes. The sample table contains 1.5 million to 2 million distinct CDR3 sequences; only one count was recorded for under 30% of them. The ten biggest clones cover approximately 7.7% of the sample. The sequenced sample was blood. Receptors originate from a woman aged 25 to 45 in good health.

This clonotype was detected many times. The J gene is TRBJ2-4, the V gene TRBV12-3 or TRBV12-4; TRBD2 agrees at 10 bases. The V and J ends lost 6 bases and 6 bases, in that order; junction bases with no gene match: 8. The CDR3 totals 15 residues. CDR3 DNA sequence: TGTGCCAGCAGCCCAAGCGGGGGGGCCGGAAACATTCAGTACTTC. Its protein product is CASSPSGGAGNIQYF.

Concerning this clonotype itself: A much larger clone lies one base from this, so it may be a read error. The chain links TRBV12-3 or TRBV12-4 to TRBJ2-5; D is perhaps TRBD2 (6 bases). The CDR3 sequence is 14 residues long. The CDR3 protein is CAGSPTSSQETQYF. In DNA form, the CDR3 reads TGTGCCGGCAGTCCGACTAGTAGCCAAGAGACCCAGTACTTC.

The chain couples TRBV7-3 to TRBJ2-7; TRBD1 matches 8 bases. The CDR3 consists of 14 residues. Trimming at V came to 3 bases and at J to 4 bases, leaving 5 bases not matched to a gene. Germline CDR1 SGHTA, CDR2 FQGTGA. The CDR3 DNA follows: TGTGCCAGCAGCTTGACAGGGGAGAGTTACGAGCAGTACTTC. This encodes CASSLTGESYEQYF.

V gene TRBV19 combines with J gene TRBJ1-1; D remains unclear. Deletions cut 10 bases from V and 1 base from J, with 10 bases between. The CDR3 is made up of 12 amino acids. The V gene's germline CDR1 is LNHDA and CDR2 SQIVND (reference sequence). CDR3 region: CATSRRNTEAFF. For the CDR3, the DNA is TGTGCCACCAGCCGGAGGAACACTGAAGCTTTCTTT.

Only a few counts were recorded for this clonotype. The V gene is TRBV20-1, the J gene TRBJ1-1, with no clear D. With 0 bases removed from V and 0 bases from J, the gap between germline ends came to 11 bases. Germline CDR1 DFQATT, CDR2 SNEGSKA (reference sequence). The CDR3 has 15 residues. The chain's CDR3 is CSARDPVRMNTEAFF. CDR3 sequence (DNA): TGCAGTGCTAGAGACCCCGTGAGGATGAACACTGAAGCTTTCTTT.

This clonotype came up many times. The chain uses TRBV5-1 and TRBJ2-7, with D hard to call. The germline V gene has CDR1 SGHRS and CDR2 YFSETQ. Trimming shortened V by 4 bases and J by 3 bases, and 20 bases separated the two germline ends. The CDR3 contains 16 residues. DNA of the CDR3: TGCGCCAGCAGCGGACCGGACGGCCTGGCGAACTACGAGCAGTACTTC. This translates into CASSGPDGLANYEQYF.

This clonotype was recorded at least ten times. V is TRBV4-1 and J is TRBJ2-7; D is perhaps TRBD1 (6 bases). CDR3 length: 14 residues. V lost 0 bases and J 0 bases, leaving 6 bases between the germline ends. Germline V lookup: CDR1 MGHRA, CDR2 YSYEKL. CDR3 sequence reads: CASSQEQGSYEQYF. DNA of the CDR3: TGCGCCAGCAGCCAAGAACAGGGCTCCTACGAGCAGTACTTC.

This clonotype was recorded a few times. This rearrangement joins TRBV12-3 or TRBV12-4 to TRBJ1-3; 7 bases align to TRBD1. The CDR3 is 16 residues long. J gave up 1 base and V 5 bases, and 8 bases lay outside the gene matches. CDR3 coding DNA: TGTGCCAGCAGTCCTTACCAGGGGGGGTCTGGAAACACCATATATTTT. Amino acid sequence: CASSPYQGGSGNTIYF.

V is TRBV20-1 and J is TRBJ2-3; the D gene is possibly TRBD1 (6 bases). Trimming took 5 bases from V and 6 from J, leaving 18 bases between them. CDR3 length: 14 residues. Germline CDR1 reads DFQATT; CDR2 reads SNEGSKA (reference sequence). CDR3 coding DNA: TGCAGTGCTCGGCGGTCGGACAGTGGGGATACGCAGTATTTT. Residues: CSARRSDSGDTQYF.

The genes are TRBV5-1 and TRBJ1-4; 9 nucleotides match TRBD1. The CDR3 is made up of 15 amino acids. The junction had 9 bases not matched to a gene; V was cut back by 4 bases and J by 8 bases. Germline V gene lookup returns CDR1 SGHRS and CDR2 YFSETQ. The CDR3 protein is CASSQGQGGGEKLFF. As DNA, the CDR3 is TGCGCCAGCAGCCAGGGACAGGGCGGCGGGGAAAAACTGTTTTTT.

The sample holds a few counts of this clonotype. The chain uses TRBV20-1 and TRBJ2-1, with 13 bases that match TRBD2. CDR1 and CDR2 from the germline V gene are DFQATT and SNEGSKA (reference sequence). V dropped 1 base and J dropped 3; count of bases not matched to a gene: 6. The CDR3 runs to 17 residues. As DNA, the CDR3 is TGCAGTGCTAGAGGCCCCGGGACTAGCGGGGACTACAATGAGCAGTTCTTC. Amino acids: CSARGPGTSGDYNEQFF.

V is TRBV7-2 and J is TRBJ2-1; maybe TRBD2 (5 bases). The CDR3 consists of 15 residues. Germline V gives CDR1 SGHTA, CDR2 FQGNSA. Trimming took 11 bases from V and 7 from J, leaving 24 bases between them. The CDR3 region is CAGATIRLAGNEQFF. In DNA form, the CDR3 reads TGTGCCGGCGCAACTATTCGGCTAGCTGGGAATGAGCAGTTCTTC.

The genes are TRBV6-5 and TRBJ1-1; D gene uncertain. Germline V lookup: CDR1 MNHEY, CDR2 SVGAGI. The CDR3 has 14 residues. Trimming removed 4 bases from V and 8 bases from J, with 17 bases in between. This chain's CDR3 is CASSFRTPLREAFF. In DNA form, the CDR3 reads TGTGCCAGCAGTTTCCGGACCCCCCTACGGGAAGCTTTCTTT.

Comment on this clonotype: Mismatch with germline at one junction end may stem from a read error. The chain recombines TRBV12-3 or TRBV12-4 with TRBJ1-5; D not resolved. The length of the CDR3 is 13 residues. CDR3 bases: TGTGCCAGCGGTTTGGATAGGAATCAGCCCCAGCATTTT. It yields the protein CASGLDRNQPQHF.

This clonotype was observed at least ten times. The V call is TRBV14, the J call TRBJ2-7; D is ambiguous. Per germline, CDR1 SGHDN and CDR2 FVKESK. Deletions cut 1 base from V and 3 bases from J, with 13 bases between. The CDR3 runs 15 residues. CDR3 nucleotides: TGTGCCAGCAGCCAAGTTGGGGTCGGCTTCTACGAGCAGTACTTC. Its protein is CASSQVGVGFYEQYF.

This chain connects TRBV18 to TRBJ2-4, with a weak D call TRBD2 (6 bases). The end of the DNA aligns better with TRBJ2-7, so the J call may be wrong. Germline CDR1 is KGHSH and CDR2 is LQKENI. The CDR3 consists of 14 residues. CDR3 sequence reads: CASSPRDTAGEQYF. The CDR3 DNA is TGTGCCAGCTCACCGCGGGATACAGCGGGCGAGCAGTACTTC.

The chain carries TRBV28 and TRBJ2-5; tentative D call: TRBD2 (7 bases). The V gene's germline CDR1 is MDHEN and CDR2 SYDVKM. The V gene lost 5 bases and the J gene lost 5 bases, with 15 bases spanning the gap. The CDR3 sequence is 14 residues long. CDR3 in amino acids: CASSEGGPRETQYF. In nucleotides, the CDR3 is TGTGCCAGCAGTGAGGGGGGGCCTAGGGAGACCCAGTACTTC.

This clonotype was observed a single time. This chain uses TRBV4-1 with TRBJ1-1; tentative D call: TRBD1 (5 bases). V lost 11 bases to trimming and J lost 0 bases, with 19 bases between them. CDR3 length: 15 amino acids. Germline V gene data show CDR1 as MGHRA and CDR2 as YSYEKL. Here the CDR3 reads CACCQERGVNTEAFF. The CDR3 DNA reads as TGCGCCTGCTGCCAAGAACGAGGGGTGAACACTGAAGCTTTCTTT.

As concerns this clonotype: At one end the junction does not follow the germline gene, possibly because of a read error. The chain combines TRBV7-9 with TRBJ2-3; TRBD1 aligns across 9 bases. The germline gives CDR1 SEHNR, CDR2 FQNEAQ (reference sequence). The length of the CDR3 is 15 residues. The CDR3 DNA follows: TGTGCCGGCAGCTTAGTCGGGACAGGGTCAGATACGCAGTATTTT. It is translated as CAGSLVGTGSDTQYF.

This clonotype appeared a few times. The chain recombines TRBV20-1 with TRBJ1-2; 7 bases align to TRBD1. V trimming: 5 bases; J trimming: 3 bases; junction bases outside the gene matches: 6. The CDR3 sequence is 13 residues long. Germline lookup yields CDR1 DFQATT and CDR2 SNEGSKA (reference sequence). CDR3 protein: CSAWDRRDYGYTF. The CDR3 bases are TGCAGTGCTTGGGACAGACGAGACTATGGCTACACCTTC.

CDR3 region: CASSLGQPEQYF. The CDR3 nucleotides are TGTGCCAGCAGCTTGGGACAGCCTGAGCAGTACTTC. The gene calls are TRBV12-3 or TRBV12-4 and TRBJ2-5; 7 bases match TRBD1. This CDR3 region has 12 residues. V trimming: 6 bases; J trimming: 11 bases; junction bases outside the gene matches: 9.

This clonotype was detected a few times. The rearrangement joins TRBV2 to TRBJ2-7; D is undetermined. CDR3 length: 15 amino acids. In germline, CDR1 is SNHLY, CDR2 FYNNEI. Deletions cut 1 base from V and 6 bases from J, with 16 bases between. This CDR3 reads CASSEGWQASLEQYF. The CDR3 coding sequence is TGTGCCAGCAGTGAAGGATGGCAGGCCTCCCTCGAGCAGTACTTC.

In this sample, this clonotype turned up a few times. This rearrangement joins TRBV4-1 to TRBJ2-7, with D maybe TRBD2 (5 bases). Germline V gene lookup returns CDR1 MGHRA and CDR2 YSYEKL. The V gene lost 0 bases and the J gene lost 6 bases, with 15 bases spanning the gap. The CDR3 covers 15 residues. The CDR3 DNA reads TGCGCCAGCAGCCAAGAGGGTACTAGGTCGGGCGAGCAGTACTTC. Its protein is CASSQEGTRSGEQYF.

Many counts were recorded for this clonotype. V gene TRBV10-1 combines with J gene TRBJ2-7; perhaps TRBD2 as D (7 bases). Trimming took off 3 bases at V and 2 bases at J, with 11 bases between the two ends. Germline V gene data show CDR1 as WNHNN and CDR2 as SYGVQD (reference sequence). CDR3 length: 14 amino acids. In DNA, the CDR3 is TGCGCCAGCAGTGACGGGGGGCTGGCCTACGAGCAGTACTTC. Translated, it gives CASSDGGLAYEQYF.

The chain is built from TRBV20-1 and TRBJ2-1; D gene uncertain. Germline V gene lookup returns CDR1 DFQATT and CDR2 SNEGSKA (reference sequence). The V and J ends lost 0 bases and 5 bases respectively, with 17 bases between them. The CDR3 contains 16 residues. The CDR3 DNA reads as TGCAGTGCTAGAGATGTGTTCCAGCTACCGGACAATGAGCAGTTCTTC. Amino acids: CSARDVFQLPDNEQFF.